A single sample is the source of the 29 T cell receptor beta chains below, sequenced in a study of shared clonotypes between healthy human individuals. Libraries were prepared by immunoSEQ multiplex PCR; TCRdb keeps only in-frame clonotypes and omits some of them. The sample lists about 1 million clones, around 74% occurring once. The specimen sequenced was memory CD4+ T cells sorted from blood. Subset denoted: CD45RA-negative fraction. The source is a man aged 18 to 30 in good health.

CDR3 nucleotide sequence: TGCGCCAGCAGTGCGAACAACCAAGAGACCCAGTACTTC. This encodes CASSANNQETQYF. The genes are TRBV5-1 and TRBJ2-5; D unclear. Germline-derived CDR1 and CDR2 are SGHRS and YFSETQ. There are 13 residues in the CDR3. Trimming pared 5 bases from V and 0 bases from J, leaving 8 bases between.

V usage is TRBV30 and J usage is TRBJ2-7; 8 bases are shared with TRBD2. CDR1 is GTSNPN, CDR2 SVGIG, per germline (reference sequence). V gave up 3 bases and J gave up 3 bases; unmatched junction bases: 10. The CDR3 runs to 15 residues. The chain's CDR3 is CAWRKDSAGGYEQYF. In DNA, the CDR3 is TGTGCCTGGAGGAAGGACAGCGCGGGAGGCTACGAGCAGTACTTC.

The V and J genes are TRBV28 and TRBJ1-6, with D uncertain. CDR1 is MDHEN and CDR2 is SYDVKM in the germline V gene. The CDR3 is 14 residues long. V was shortened by 5 bases and J by 12 bases, with 17 bases between the two germline ends. The CDR3 DNA follows: TGTGCCAGCAGTCCCCCGGACGGTCTAAGACCCCTCCACTTT. Amino acid sequence: CASSPPDGLRPLHF.

V and J are TRBV5-1 and TRBJ2-2, with TRBD1 as a possible D gene (6 bases). V was cut by 1 base and J by 6 bases, with 10 bases left in between. Looked up from germline, CDR1 is SGHRS and CDR2 is YFSETQ. CDR3 length equals 14 residues. The CDR3 sequence is CASSLTGTAGELFF. The CDR3 nucleotides are TGCGCCAGCAGCTTGACAGGGACGGCCGGGGAGCTGTTTTTT.

This clone was detected once. The CDR3 reads CASSPVAPFDEQFF. The CDR3 coding sequence is TGCGCCAGCAGCCCGGTAGCTCCGTTCGATGAGCAGTTCTTC. The chain combines TRBV5-1 with TRBJ2-1; D call uncertain. The CDR3 covers 14 residues. The germline V and J ends were trimmed by 4 bases and 8 bases, with 16 bases remaining between them. CDR1 and CDR2 (germline): SGHRS, YFSETQ.

This clone was detected only once. V gene TRBV11-2 combines with J gene TRBJ2-7; D ambiguous. The ends were cut back, 1 base at V and 9 bases at J, with 22 bases in the middle. The CDR3 covers 16 residues. CDR1 SGHAT and CDR2 FQNNGV come from the germline V gene. The CDR3 DNA follows: TGTGCCAGCAGCTTAGGTAGTTGGGGTCCGACGGTGGGGCAGTACTTC. Protein: CASSLGSWGPTVGQYF.

This chain connects TRBV28 to TRBJ1-1; maybe TRBD1 (5 bases). Trimming took 5 bases from V and 4 from J, leaving 11 bases between them. Germline lookup yields CDR1 MDHEN and CDR2 SYDVKM. This CDR3 contains 13 residues. This CDR3 reads CASSPRAPTEAFF. CDR3 DNA: TGTGCCAGCAGTCCCAGGGCGCCCACTGAAGCTTTCTTT.

This sequence joins TRBV28 and TRBJ1-4; perhaps TRBD1 as D (6 bases). The length of the CDR3 is 15 residues. Trimming cost V 5 bases and J 4 bases, with 14 bases left between them. CDR1 and CDR2 (germline): MDHEN, SYDVKM. In DNA form, the CDR3 reads TGTGCCAGCAGTAGACCAGGGGAGGTTAATGAAAAACTGTTTTTT. Encoded protein: CASSRPGEVNEKLFF.

This clone was recorded at least ten times. The V call is TRBV5-1, the J call TRBJ2-2; D remains unclear. Germline V CDR1 and CDR2: SGHRS, YFSETQ. This CDR3 is built from 16 residues. V was shortened by 3 bases and J by 0 bases, with 12 bases between the two germline ends. The CDR3 region is CASSYDPGSNTGELFF. CDR3 nucleotide sequence: TGCGCCAGCAGCTACGATCCTGGTTCGAACACCGGGGAGCTGTTTTTT.

The chain is built from TRBV19 and TRBJ1-4; the match to TRBD1 covers 7 bases. V shed 9 bases and J 6 bases; nucleotides not matched to a gene: 7. The germline V gene encodes CDR1 LNHDA and CDR2 SQIVND (reference sequence). CDR3 length: 13 amino acids. The CDR3 region has the DNA TGTGCCAGCTCAGACAGGGTCGATGAAAAACTGTTTTTT. It codes for CASSDRVDEKLFF.

Comments on this clone: A read error is possible here, since a much larger clone lies one base away. The sample has other DNA sequences that encode this CDR3 too. The V gene is TRBV6-1, the J gene TRBJ2-7, with a tentative D call TRBD1 (6 bases). Germline CDR1 reads MNHNS; CDR2 reads SASEGT. The CDR3 has 12 amino acids. The V gene lost 3 bases and the J gene lost 4 bases, with 7 bases spanning the gap. The CDR3 sequence is CASSDQGYEQYF. Written as DNA, the CDR3 is TGTGCCAGCAGTGATCAGGGGTACGAGCAGTACTTC.

The gene calls are TRBV19 and TRBJ1-5, with D maybe TRBD1 (6 bases). This CDR3 spans 17 amino acids. V gave up 3 bases and J gave up 7 bases, with 22 bases separating them. Germline V gene data show CDR1 as LNHDA and CDR2 as SQIVND (reference sequence). In DNA, the CDR3 is TGTGCCAGTAGTATTAAGATTGATGATGGGGGCGGACAGCCCCAGCATTTT. Protein product: CASSIKIDDGGGQPQHF.

This clone was observed a handful of times. V and J are TRBV7-9 and TRBJ2-3, with D possibly matching TRBD1 (5 bases). The V end lost 1 base, the J end lost 4 bases, and 12 bases lay between the germline ends. The CDR3 contains 15 residues. Germline CDR1 SEHNR, CDR2 FQNEAQ (reference sequence). CDR3 amino acids: CASSLEGQGSDTQYF. The CDR3 DNA is TGTGCCAGCAGCTTAGAAGGGCAGGGATCAGATACGCAGTATTTT.

This clone has more than one count but fewer than ten. This sequence joins TRBV7-9 and TRBJ1-1; possibly TRBD1 for D (6 bases). Germline assignment: CDR1 SEHNR and CDR2 FQNEAQ (reference sequence). V was cut by 3 bases and J by 1 base, with 9 bases left in between. This CDR3 region has 14 residues. CDR3 protein: CASSLGHRNTEAFF. In DNA, the CDR3 is TGTGCCAGCAGCTTGGGACACAGGAACACTGAAGCTTTCTTT.

The rearrangement links TRBV5-7 to TRBJ1-5, with D hard to call. TRBV5-7 is annotated as an ORF whose role is uncertain. Deletions cut 0 bases from V and 2 bases from J, with 12 bases between. The CDR3 runs to 16 residues. The CDR3 reads CASSLGTVRGNQPQHF. The CDR3 coding sequence is TGTGCCAGCAGCTTGGGAACAGTTCGGGGCAATCAGCCCCAGCATTTT.

CDR3: CASSTGSHTGELFF. The CDR3 DNA reads TGTGCCAGCAGCACCGGGTCCCACACCGGGGAGCTGTTTTTT. The rearrangement joins TRBV11-2 to TRBJ2-2, with D unclear. The CDR3 contains 14 residues. The germline gives CDR1 SGHAT, CDR2 FQNNGV. The germline V and J ends were trimmed by 5 bases and 3 bases, with 10 bases remaining between them.

The CDR3 here is CATETSPGQGNEQYF. CDR3 nucleotides: TGTGCCACCGAAACTTCCCCCGGACAGGGTAACGAGCAGTACTTC. The chain is built from TRBV10-3 and TRBJ2-7; 8 bases fit TRBD1. The germline V gene encodes CDR1 ENHRY and CDR2 SYGVKD. V trimming: 10 bases; J trimming: 5 bases; junction bases outside the gene matches: 16. This CDR3 is built from 15 residues.

Turning to this clone: The sample holds other DNA sequences that translate to the same CDR3. The rearrangement links TRBV19 to TRBJ2-3; 7 nucleotides line up with TRBD1. CDR3 length: 14 residues. Trimming took 5 bases from V and 5 from J; bases not matched to a gene: 7. The germline CDR1 and CDR2 sequences are LNHDA and SQIVND (reference sequence). CDR3 loop: CASSSRGRVDTQYF. In DNA form, the CDR3 reads TGTGCCAGTAGTTCTAGGGGGCGCGTAGATACGCAGTATTTT.

The sample holds many counts of this clone. The V call is TRBV30, the J call TRBJ1-1, with D hard to call. V was clipped by 5 bases and J by 0 bases, with 10 bases between them. This CDR3 comprises 13 residues. The germline CDR1 and CDR2 sequences are GTSNPN and SVGIG (reference sequence). The CDR3 loop is CAWRGDVNTEAFF. The CDR3 DNA is TGTGCCTGGCGAGGAGACGTGAACACTGAAGCTTTCTTT.

The genes are TRBV19 and TRBJ2-2; 10 bases map to TRBD1. Germline loops: CDR1 LNHDA, CDR2 SQIVND (reference sequence). With 8 bases clipped from V and 7 bases from J, the junction kept 10 bases outside the gene matches. The CDR3 consists of 15 residues. The CDR3 loop is CASGRSGTGVGELFF. DNA of the CDR3: TGTGCCAGTGGCAGATCGGGGACAGGGGTCGGGGAGCTGTTTTTT. Using reference TRBV19 and TRBJ2-2 for the parts outside the CDR3, the full variable domain is DGGITQSPKYLFRKEGQNVTLSCEQNLNHDAMYWYRQDPGQGLRLIYYSQIVNDFQKGDIAEGYSVSREKKESFPLTVTSAQKNPTAFYLCASGRSGTGVGELFFGEGSRLTVL.

The CDR3 coding sequence is TGTGCCAGCGAGCGGGGGGGGCAAGAGACCCAGTACTTC. It codes for CASERGGQETQYF. This chain uses TRBV6-1 with TRBJ2-5; 10 bases line up with TRBD2. After removal of 8 bases from V and 2 bases from J, the junction contained 2 bases not matched to a gene. CDR3 length: 13 residues. Germline V gives CDR1 MNHNS, CDR2 SASEGT.

The chain combines TRBV2 with TRBJ1-1; 11 nucleotides agree with TRBD1. This CDR3 spans 12 amino acids. J lost 6 bases, V lost 8 bases, and 2 bases had no gene match. CDR1 SNHLY and CDR2 FYNNEI come from the germline V gene. The CDR3 reads CASGQGAAEAFF. The DNA for the CDR3 is TGTGCCAGCGGACAGGGGGCAGCTGAAGCTTTCTTT.

This chain uses TRBV5-4 with TRBJ2-1; D is possibly TRBD1 or TRBD2 (5 bases each). V lost 5 bases and J lost 8, with 14 bases in between. The CDR3 loop spans 13 amino acids. Germline lookup yields CDR1 SGHNT and CDR2 YYREEE (reference sequence). CDR3 DNA: TGTGCCAGCAGTCGGGTAGGGACGGATGAGCAGTTCTTC. This sequence encodes CASSRVGTDEQFF. The whole variable domain, remainder taken from reference TRBV5-4 and TRBJ2-1, is ETGVTQSPTHLIKTRGQQVTLRCSSQSGHNTVSWYQQALGQGPQFIFQYYREEENGRGNFPPRFSGLQFPNYSSELNVNALELDDSALYLCASSRVGTDEQFFGPGTRLTVL.

This chain uses TRBV18 with TRBJ2-7, with unresolved D. Germline-derived CDR1 and CDR2 are KGHSH and LQKENI. The CDR3 contains 14 residues. The ends were cut back, 2 bases at V and 5 bases at J, with 13 bases in the middle. The CDR3 here is CASSPAGFFDEQYF. The CDR3 DNA sequence: TGTGCCAGCTCACCAGCCGGGTTTTTCGACGAGCAGTACTTC.

This clone has only one observation. The chain joins TRBV5-1 to TRBJ2-5; TRBD1 might be the D (6 bases). The length of the CDR3 is 16 residues. V was clipped by 4 bases and J by 5 bases, with 21 bases between them. From germline, CDR1 is SGHRS and CDR2 YFSETQ. For the CDR3, the DNA is TGCGCCAGCAGCCTAACAGGGCTTGCCTTAGTGGAGACCCAGTACTTC. The encoded protein is CASSLTGLALVETQYF. The full variable domain, completed using reference TRBV5-1 and TRBJ2-5, is KAGVTQTPRYLIKTRGQQVTLSCSPISGHRSVSWYQQTPGQGLQFLFEYFSETQRNKGNFPGRFSGRQFSNSRSEMNVSTLELGDSALYLCASSLTGLALVETQYFGPGTRLLVL.

This sequence joins TRBV5-1 and TRBJ2-4; no firm D call. V was cut by 4 bases and J by 7 bases, with 9 bases left in between. This CDR3 has 12 amino acids. Germline lookup yields CDR1 SGHRS and CDR2 YFSETQ. In DNA form, the CDR3 reads TGCGCCAGCAGCACCGACGGGAACATTCAGTACTTC. It translates to CASSTDGNIQYF.

V usage is TRBV18 and J usage is TRBJ1-1; D is unclear. This CDR3 comprises 13 residues. Germline values: CDR1 KGHSH, CDR2 LQKENI. Trimming removed 1 base from V and 5 bases from J, with 8 bases in between. CDR3 residues: CASSPQPRTEAFF. DNA of the CDR3: TGTGCCAGCTCACCACAACCGAGGACTGAAGCTTTCTTT.

This sequence joins TRBV11-3 and TRBJ1-6, with 11 bases aligning to TRBD1. V lost 0 bases, J lost 0 bases, and 4 bases stayed unmatched. Germline V gene data show CDR1 as SGHNT and CDR2 as YENEEA. The CDR3 runs 19 residues. The chain's CDR3 is CASSLEDRGLHSYNSPLHF. The CDR3 coding sequence is TGTGCCAGCAGCTTAGAGGACAGGGGGCTGCACTCCTATAATTCACCCCTCCACTTT.

This clone was counted once. V usage is TRBV2 and J usage is TRBJ2-3; TRBD2 agrees at 7 bases. The CDR3 covers 14 residues. Per germline, CDR1 SNHLY and CDR2 FYNNEI. The trim removed 5 bases at V and 5 bases at J, leaving 7 bases unmatched. CDR3 sequence (DNA): TGTGCCAGCAGTCTCTGGGAGGGCATAGATACGCAGTATTTT. The encoded protein is CASSLWEGIDTQYF.